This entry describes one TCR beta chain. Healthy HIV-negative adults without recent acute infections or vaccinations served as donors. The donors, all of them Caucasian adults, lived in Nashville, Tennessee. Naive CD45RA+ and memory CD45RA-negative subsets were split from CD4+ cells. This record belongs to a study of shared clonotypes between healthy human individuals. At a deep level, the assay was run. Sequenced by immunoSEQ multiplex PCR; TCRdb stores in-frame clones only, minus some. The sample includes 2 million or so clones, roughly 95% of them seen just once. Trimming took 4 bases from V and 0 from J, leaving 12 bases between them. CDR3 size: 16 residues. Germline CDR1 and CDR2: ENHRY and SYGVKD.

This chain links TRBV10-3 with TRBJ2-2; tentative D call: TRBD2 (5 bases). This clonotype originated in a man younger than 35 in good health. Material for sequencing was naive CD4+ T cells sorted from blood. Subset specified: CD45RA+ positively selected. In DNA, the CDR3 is TGTGCCATCAGTGTGGACTTGGCTCCGAACACCGGGGAGCTGTTTTTT. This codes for CAISVDLAPNTGELFF.